The entry below describes one TCR beta chain. Only one count was recorded for this clone. Its antigen is still unknown. No base quality information exists; no much larger clone differs at one position. Libraries came from the immunoSEQ multiplex PCR assay. For most patients, genomic DNA was isolated with the Qiagen DNeasy Blood and Tissue Kit and sent frozen to Adaptive Biotechnologies for TCR sequencing. For most patients, high-throughput TCR-beta CDR3 sequencing of genomic DNA was performed by Adaptive Biotechnologies. For the original study's pipeline: TCR sequencing data were retrieved from Adaptive's ImmunoSEQ software for around 19 patients, whereas three other patients were processed with MiXCR and VDJtools. To correct CD4 versus CD8 sorting errors, any sequence found in both subsets at a frequency ratio below 5:1 was removed. CDR3 nucleotide sequences shared by donor and recipient were removed because the origin of these sequences could not be assigned. To be classed as alloreactive, a clone needed at least 2-fold expansion over unstimulated cells and a minimum CFSE-low frequency of 0.002% (template counts) or 0.001% (read counts). Clones detected in sequenced pre-transplant spleen, lymph node, or MLR CFSE-low populations of the donor or recipient were defined as mappable. Cumulative frequency of alloreactive clones was calculated as a percentage of all sequences weighted by copy number. As stored in TCRdb, this immuneACCESS dataset retains in-frame rearrangements with V and J assigned. A fraction of the clones does not appear; measured against another copy, unresolved V genes explain less than half of the discrepancy, and the remainder lacks a known reason. V, J and clone size derive from that table, while D and trimming were established from the DNA sequence. This sample comprises roughly 110,000 clones, roughly 87% of them detected only once. The ten largest clones capture over 0.55% of the sample.

Interpreted using the paper, the time point label stands for: cells obtained before transplantation from donor or recipient. CD3+CD4+ and CD3+CD8+ populations were FACS-sorted from unstimulated pre-transplant donor and recipient cells taken from spleen or lymph nodes. The sample is drawn from a study of graft-versus-host responses after intestinal transplantation (dated by TCRdb to the early 2020s). About the full investigation: The transplants that recipients received were multivisceral, liver-intestinal, or isolated intestinal. Every recipient was given anti-thymocyte globulin induction, followed by roughly 3 years of maintenance tacrolimus and steroids. After intestinal transplantation, graft-versus-host and host-versus-graft alloreactive T cell clones in the graft, circulation and bone marrow were tracked using bulk TCR-beta CDR3 sequencing. To identify alloreactive clones, pre-transplant mixed lymphocyte reaction products were sequenced and then compared with unstimulated pre-transplant donor and recipient T cells. The cohort enrolled around 23 intestinal transplant recipients including one retransplant, and a few patients lacking pretransplant specimens were excluded. Donor T cell macrochimerism was defined as a peak of at least 4% donor T cells among recipient peripheral blood mononuclear cells. Rather than going through the commercial service, samples from a few later patients were sequenced in-house on an Illumina MiSeq and processed with MiXCR. Beyond this particular receptor, the publication reports: Early after transplant, peak levels of circulating GvH clones were found to be associated with declines in HvG clones. The conclusions were limited by the relatively low number and heterogeneity of the intestinal transplant patients. GvH clones were detected in recipient bone marrow, and some of these GvH clones were observed earlier in ileal mucosa or blood, consistent with an intestinal mucosal origin. Patients with donor T cell macrochimerism had high GvH to HvG T cell clonal ratios in their allografts.

The sequencing here drew on unstimulated CD4+ T cells sorted from spleen or lymph node cells, taken before transplant. The receptor's source is a human donor who was the organ donor for an intestinal transplant.

The CDR3 region reads CAWSVGGVTDTQYF. The nucleotide sequence reads as follows: TGTGCCTGGAGTGTGGGGGGGGTCACAGATACGCAGTATTTT. The V and J segments used are TRBV30 and TRBJ2-3, with 7 central nucleotides matching TRBD2. The CDR3 contains 14 residues, cysteine and phenylalanine counted. Only the CDR3 region is kept as DNA, spanning 42 bases read in frame from base 1. V ends up 0 bases short and J 2 bases short, with an unmatched junction base count of 2. CDR1 and CDR2 are read off the germline V gene (reference sequence) as GTSNPN and SVGIG.